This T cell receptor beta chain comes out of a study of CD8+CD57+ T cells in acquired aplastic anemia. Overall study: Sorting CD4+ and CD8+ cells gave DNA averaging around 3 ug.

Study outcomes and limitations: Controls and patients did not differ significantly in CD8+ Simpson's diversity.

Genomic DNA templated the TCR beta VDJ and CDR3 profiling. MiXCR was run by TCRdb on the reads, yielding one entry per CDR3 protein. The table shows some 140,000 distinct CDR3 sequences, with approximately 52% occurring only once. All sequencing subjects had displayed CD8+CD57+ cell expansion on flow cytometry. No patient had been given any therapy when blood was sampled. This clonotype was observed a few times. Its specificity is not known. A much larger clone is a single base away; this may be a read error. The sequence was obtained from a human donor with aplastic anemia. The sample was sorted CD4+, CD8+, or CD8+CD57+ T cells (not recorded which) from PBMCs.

In nucleotides, the CDR3 is TGCAGTGCTAGAATCTGCTCCTACGAGCAGTACTTC. Translated: CSARICSYEQYF. The chain has TRBV20-1 and TRBJ2-7; D remains unclear. The CDR3 runs 12 residues. CDR1 is DFQATT and CDR2 is SNEGSKA in the germline V gene (reference sequence). V dropped 2 bases and J dropped 0 bases, with 5 bases sitting between them.